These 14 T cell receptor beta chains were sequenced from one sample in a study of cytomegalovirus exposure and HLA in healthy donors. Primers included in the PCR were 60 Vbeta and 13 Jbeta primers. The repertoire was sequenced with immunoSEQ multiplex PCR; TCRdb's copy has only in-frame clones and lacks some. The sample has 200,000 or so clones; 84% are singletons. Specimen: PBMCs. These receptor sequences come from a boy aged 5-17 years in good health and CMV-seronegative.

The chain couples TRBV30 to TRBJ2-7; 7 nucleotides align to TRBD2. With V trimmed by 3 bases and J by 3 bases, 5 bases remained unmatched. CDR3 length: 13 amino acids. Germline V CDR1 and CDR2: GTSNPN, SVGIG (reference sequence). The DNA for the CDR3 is TGTGCCTGGAGGCCGCGGGGGTACTACGAGCAGTACTTC. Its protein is CAWRPRGYYEQYF.

CDR3 DNA: TGTGCCAGCTCACCACTACAGGGGACGAACTATGGCTACACCTTC. This translates into CASSPLQGTNYGYTF. The genes are TRBV18 and TRBJ1-2, with TRBD1 matching over 7 bases. After removal of 1 base from V and 2 bases from J, the junction contained 4 bases not matched to a gene. CDR1 and CDR2 from the germline V gene are KGHSH and LQKENI. The CDR3 spans 15 residues. The entire variable domain, with the rest obtained from reference TRBV18 and TRBJ1-2, is as follows: NAGVMQNPRHLVRRRGQEARLRCSPMKGHSHVYWYRQLPEEGLKFMVYLQKENIIDESGMPKERFSAEFPKEGPSILRIQQVVRGDSAAYFCASSPLQGTNYGYTFGSGTRLTVV.

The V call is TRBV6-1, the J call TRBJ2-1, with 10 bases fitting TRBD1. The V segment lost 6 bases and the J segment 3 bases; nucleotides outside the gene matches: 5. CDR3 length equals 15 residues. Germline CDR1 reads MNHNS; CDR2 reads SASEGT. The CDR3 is CASSRDRGFYNEQFF. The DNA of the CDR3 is TGTGCCAGCAGCCGGGACAGGGGTTTCTACAATGAGCAGTTCTTC.

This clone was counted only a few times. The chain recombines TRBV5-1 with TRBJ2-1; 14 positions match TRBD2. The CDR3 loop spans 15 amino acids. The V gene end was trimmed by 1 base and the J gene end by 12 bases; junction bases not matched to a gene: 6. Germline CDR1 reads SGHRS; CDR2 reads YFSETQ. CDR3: CASSLRLAGGPTQFF. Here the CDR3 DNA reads TGCGCCAGCAGCTTGCGACTAGCGGGAGGGCCTACGCAGTTCTTC.

CDR3 amino acids: CASRGGRDTEAFF. The CDR3 bases are TGTGCCAGCAGAGGGGGCCGAGACACTGAAGCTTTCTTT. The chain joins TRBV6-5 to TRBJ1-1; TRBD1 matches at 7 bases. The germline V gene has CDR1 MNHEY and CDR2 SVGAGI. J was trimmed by 3 bases and V by 6 bases; bases with no gene match: 4. The CDR3 runs to 13 residues.

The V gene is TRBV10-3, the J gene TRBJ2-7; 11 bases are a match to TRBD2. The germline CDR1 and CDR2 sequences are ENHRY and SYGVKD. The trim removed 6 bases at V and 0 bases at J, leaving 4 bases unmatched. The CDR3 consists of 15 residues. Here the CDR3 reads CAIRGLAAHSYEQYF. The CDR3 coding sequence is TGTGCCATCAGGGGACTAGCGGCTCACTCCTACGAGCAGTACTTC.

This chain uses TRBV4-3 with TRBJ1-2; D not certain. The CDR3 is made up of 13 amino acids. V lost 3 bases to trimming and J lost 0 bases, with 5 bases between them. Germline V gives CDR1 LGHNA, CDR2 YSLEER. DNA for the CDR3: TGCGCCAGCAGCCAGGGAGCTAACTATGGCTACACCTTC. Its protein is CASSQGANYGYTF.

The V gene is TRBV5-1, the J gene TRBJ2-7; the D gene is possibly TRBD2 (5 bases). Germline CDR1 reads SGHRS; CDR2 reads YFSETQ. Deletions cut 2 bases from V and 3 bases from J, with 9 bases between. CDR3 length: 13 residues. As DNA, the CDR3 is TGCGCCAGCAGCTTTCAGGCGGGCTACGAGCAGTACTTC. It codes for CASSFQAGYEQYF. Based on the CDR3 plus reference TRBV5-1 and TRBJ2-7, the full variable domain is KAGVTQTPRYLIKTRGQQVTLSCSPISGHRSVSWYQQTPGQGLQFLFEYFSETQRNKGNFPGRFSGRQFSNSRSEMNVSTLELGDSALYLCASSFQAGYEQYFGPGTRLTVT.

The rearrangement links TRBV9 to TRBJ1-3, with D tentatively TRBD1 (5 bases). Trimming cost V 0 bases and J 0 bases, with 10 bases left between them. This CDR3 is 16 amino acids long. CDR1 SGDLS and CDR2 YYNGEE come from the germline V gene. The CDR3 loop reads CASSVGQRTSGNTIYF. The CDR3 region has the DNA TGTGCCAGCAGCGTAGGACAGCGCACCTCTGGAAACACCATATATTTT.

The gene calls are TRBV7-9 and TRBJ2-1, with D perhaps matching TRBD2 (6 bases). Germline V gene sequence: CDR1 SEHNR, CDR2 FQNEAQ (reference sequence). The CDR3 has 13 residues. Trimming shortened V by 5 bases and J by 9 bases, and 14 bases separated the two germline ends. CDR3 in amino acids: CASSPGTLGEQFF. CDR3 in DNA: TGTGCCAGCAGCCCCGGGACTCTTGGTGAGCAGTTCTTC.

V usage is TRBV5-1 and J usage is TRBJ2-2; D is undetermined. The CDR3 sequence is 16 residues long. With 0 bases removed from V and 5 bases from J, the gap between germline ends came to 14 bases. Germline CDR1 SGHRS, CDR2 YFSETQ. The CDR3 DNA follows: TGCGCCAGCAGCTTGGAATCCCGGTTTAAGACCGGGGAGCTGTTTTTT. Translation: CASSLESRFKTGELFF. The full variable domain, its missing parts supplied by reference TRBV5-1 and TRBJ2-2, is KAGVTQTPRYLIKTRGQQVTLSCSPISGHRSVSWYQQTPGQGLQFLFEYFSETQRNKGNFPGRFSGRQFSNSRSEMNVSTLELGDSALYLCASSLESRFKTGELFFGEGSRLTVL.

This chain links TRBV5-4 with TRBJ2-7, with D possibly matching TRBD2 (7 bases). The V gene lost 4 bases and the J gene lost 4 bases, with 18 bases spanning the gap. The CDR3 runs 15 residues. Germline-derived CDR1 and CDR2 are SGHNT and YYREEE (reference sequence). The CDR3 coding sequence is TGTGCCAGCAGCCCGGAGGGGGGGGTAGTTTACGAGCAGTACTTC. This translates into CASSPEGGVVYEQYF.

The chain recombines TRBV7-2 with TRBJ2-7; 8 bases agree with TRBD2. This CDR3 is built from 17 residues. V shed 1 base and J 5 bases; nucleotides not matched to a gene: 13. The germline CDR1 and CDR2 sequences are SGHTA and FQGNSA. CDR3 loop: CASSLEPAGVLVNEQYF. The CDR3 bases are TGTGCCAGCAGCTTAGAACCAGCGGGAGTTCTAGTCAACGAGCAGTACTTC. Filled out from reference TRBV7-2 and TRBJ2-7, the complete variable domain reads GAGVSQSPSNKVTEKGKDVELRCDPISGHTALYWYRQSLGQGLEFLIYFQGNSAPDKSGLPSDRFSAERTGGSVSTLTIQRTQQEDSAVYLCASSLEPAGVLVNEQYFGPGTRLTVT.

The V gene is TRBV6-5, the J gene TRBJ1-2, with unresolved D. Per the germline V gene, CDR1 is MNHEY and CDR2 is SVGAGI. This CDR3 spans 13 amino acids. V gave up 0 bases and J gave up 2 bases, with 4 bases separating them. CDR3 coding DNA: TGTGCCAGCAGTTACTCACAGAACTATGGCTACACCTTC. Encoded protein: CASSYSQNYGYTF.